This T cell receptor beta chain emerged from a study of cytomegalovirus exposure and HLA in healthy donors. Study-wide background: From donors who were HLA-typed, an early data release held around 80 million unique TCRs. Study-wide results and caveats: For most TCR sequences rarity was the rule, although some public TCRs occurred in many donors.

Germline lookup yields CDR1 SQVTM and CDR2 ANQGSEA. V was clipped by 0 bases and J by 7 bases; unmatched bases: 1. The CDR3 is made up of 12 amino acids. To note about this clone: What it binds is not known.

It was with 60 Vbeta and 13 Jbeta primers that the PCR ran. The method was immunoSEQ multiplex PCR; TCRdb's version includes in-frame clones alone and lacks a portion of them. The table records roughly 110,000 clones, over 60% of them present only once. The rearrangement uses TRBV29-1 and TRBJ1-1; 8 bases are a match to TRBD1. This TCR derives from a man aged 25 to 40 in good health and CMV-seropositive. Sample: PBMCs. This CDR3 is CSVEEGTGEAFF. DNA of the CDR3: TGCAGCGTTGAAGAGGGGACAGGTGAAGCTTTCTTT.